Listed here are 20 T cell receptor beta chains from one sample, sequenced in a study of T cells after yellow fever vaccination. MiXCR was run by TCRdb on the 5' RACE reads, yielding one entry per CDR3 protein. Among tens of thousands of distinct CDR3 sequences listed, 7.5% to 9% were seen once. Sequenced here: CD8+ T cells sorted from PBMCs, sampled on the day of the yellow fever booster vaccination. Source of these receptors: a man in his thirties or forties who received the YFV17D yellow fever vaccine.

This clonotype was seen only a few times. The rearrangement links TRBV11-1 to TRBJ2-5; D call uncertain. Germline assignment: CDR1 SGHAT and CDR2 FQDESV (reference sequence). The CDR3 is made up of 14 amino acids. Trimming cost V 5 bases and J 3 bases, with 13 bases left between them. In DNA form, the CDR3 reads TGTGCCAGCAGCCCCGGTATCGGTAAAGAGACCCAGTACTTC. This translates into CASSPGIGKETQYF.

This clonotype occurred a few times. The V and J genes are TRBV27 and TRBJ2-1, with D possibly being TRBD1 (6 bases). Per the germline V gene, CDR1 is MNHEY and CDR2 is SMNVEV (reference sequence). Between the trimmed V and J ends, which lost 0 bases and 7 bases, there was a span of 7 bases. This CDR3 is 13 amino acids long. The CDR3 DNA sequence: TGTGCCAGCAGTTTATCGAGGGGGAATGAGCAGTTCTTC. Amino acid sequence: CASSLSRGNEQFF.

This clonotype occurred many times. The chain couples TRBV11-2 to TRBJ2-1, with TRBD2 matching over 14 bases. Losses at the gene ends were 5 bases for V and 2 bases for J; bases not matched to a gene: 8. Germline V gene data show CDR1 as SGHAT and CDR2 as FQNNGV. The CDR3 totals 18 residues. The CDR3, as DNA: TGTGCCAGCAGCCGTCCCCCGGGACTAGCGGGAGCCTACAATGAGCAGTTCTTC. Protein product: CASSRPPGLAGAYNEQFF. Based on the CDR3 plus reference TRBV11-2 and TRBJ2-1, the full variable domain is EAGVAQSPRYKIIEKRQSVAFWCNPISGHATLYWYQQILGQGPKLLIQFQNNGVVDDSQLPKDRFSAERLKGVDSTLKIQPAKLEDSAVYLCASSRPPGLAGAYNEQFFGPGTRLTVL.

Concerning this clonotype: A read error may be the cause here, since a much bigger clone is one base away. This sequence joins TRBV5-5 and TRBJ2-7; 11 bases map to TRBD2. The CDR3 runs to 16 residues. The germline gives CDR1 SGHKS, CDR2 YYEKEE (reference sequence). The CDR3: CACSLLPTSGTYEQYF. CDR3 in DNA: TGTGCCTGCAGCTTACTTCCGACTAGCGGGACCTACGAGCAGTACTTC.

This clonotype came up a few times. The CDR3 ends on some other residue instead of the conserved phenylalanine or tryptophan, so this is likely a read error. The DNA is omitted, as the CDR3 cannot be located on it reliably, and the CDR3 follows TCRdb's listing. The chain is built from TRBV5-5 and TRBJ2-1; no check of the table's D call, TRBD2, against the DNA was made. Germline V gives CDR1 SGHKS, CDR2 YYEKEE (reference sequence). 13 amino acids form the CDR3, both terminal residues included. The CDR3 sequence: CASSLGDVEGPGL.

This clonotype was recorded a few times. The rearrangement uses TRBV11-2 and TRBJ2-2; no definite D call. CDR3 length: 13 residues. Germline CDR1 reads SGHAT; CDR2 reads FQNNGV. Trimming removed 1 base from V and 4 bases from J, with 4 bases in between. The CDR3 reads CASSLAVTGELFF. The DNA of the CDR3 is TGTGCCAGCAGCTTAGCAGTCACCGGGGAGCTGTTTTTT.

A few counts support this clonotype. The V and J genes are TRBV28 and TRBJ1-1; D remains unclear. CDR3 length: 14 amino acids. V lost 6 bases and J lost 0, with 11 bases in between. Germline values: CDR1 MDHEN, CDR2 SYDVKM. The CDR3 DNA is TGTGCCAGCAGACCGGCCGGAATGAACACTGAAGCTTTCTTT. As protein: CASRPAGMNTEAFF.

The chain links TRBV7-9 to TRBJ2-1; no clear D gene. V lost 8 bases and J 5 bases, leaving 10 bases between the germline ends. The length of the CDR3 is 12 residues. Germline loops: CDR1 SEHNR, CDR2 FQNEAQ (reference sequence). The CDR3: CASRAENNEQFF. Written as DNA, the CDR3 is TGTGCCAGCCGAGCCGAGAACAATGAGCAGTTCTTC.

In its sample, this clonotype was seen many times. This chain uses TRBV6-2 or TRBV6-3 with TRBJ2-1; 7 bases map to TRBD2. Germline assignment: CDR1 MNHEY and CDR2 SVGEGT. The CDR3 loop spans 14 amino acids. V dropped 8 bases and J dropped 7; count of bases not matched to a gene: 11. CDR3 protein: CASSLAGVTNEQFF. CDR3 bases: TGTGCCAGCTCTCTGGCGGGAGTTACGAATGAGCAGTTCTTC.

This clonotype was seen a handful of times. The chain combines TRBV7-9 with TRBJ2-1, with no clear D. Looked up from germline, CDR1 is SEHNR and CDR2 is FQNEAQ (reference sequence). V lost 5 bases and J 6 bases, leaving 23 bases between the germline ends. The CDR3 consists of 17 residues. CDR3 protein: CASSHAALQPPLNEQFF. DNA for the CDR3: TGTGCCAGCAGCCACGCTGCGCTGCAGCCCCCCCTCAATGAGCAGTTCTTC.

This clonotype has ten or more counts. V is TRBV5-1 and J is TRBJ2-1; D uncertain. Germline-derived CDR1 and CDR2 are SGHRS and YFSETQ. Between the trimmed V and J ends, which lost 0 bases and 6 bases, there was a span of 4 bases. The CDR3 length is 12 residues. CDR3 DNA: TGCGCCAGCAGCTTGGGAACCAATGAGCAGTTCTTC. Its protein product is CASSLGTNEQFF.

This clonotype appeared many times. The CDR3 ends on some other residue instead of the conserved phenylalanine or tryptophan, so this is likely a read error. The rearrangement joins TRBV20-1 to TRBJ2-7; D unresolved. V lost 3 bases and J 2 bases, leaving 8 bases between the germline ends. The CDR3 is 12 amino acids. CDR1 and CDR2 from the germline V gene are DFQATT and SNEGSKA (reference sequence). Here the CDR3 reads CSARDGPYEQYL. In DNA, the CDR3 is TGCAGTGCTAGGGACGGCCCCTACGAGCAGTACTTA.

Ten or more counts support this clonotype. V is TRBV25-1 and J is TRBJ2-2; TRBD2 matches at 10 bases. V dropped 5 bases and J dropped 7; count of bases not matched to a gene: 10. The CDR3 runs to 16 residues. The germline V gene has CDR1 MGHDK and CDR2 SYGVNS. CDR3 sequence reads: CASSPNLAGAGGELFF. In DNA form, the CDR3 reads TGTGCCAGCAGTCCGAACCTAGCGGGAGCCGGCGGGGAGCTGTTTTTT.

The rearrangement uses TRBV20-1 and TRBJ2-1, with D hard to call. Germline CDR1 DFQATT, CDR2 SNEGSKA (reference sequence). Trimming shortened V by 3 bases and J by 7 bases, and 4 bases separated the two germline ends. CDR3 length: 10 residues. CDR3 DNA sequence: TGCAGTGCTAGCCATAATGAGCAGTTCTTC. This translates into CSASHNEQFF.

There are a few counts of this clonotype. This chain connects TRBV4-3 to TRBJ2-1; 10 positions agree with TRBD2. The CDR3 consists of 16 residues. Germline V gene data show CDR1 as LGHNA and CDR2 as YSLEER. Unmatched junction bases numbered 8, after V lost 0 bases and J lost 9 bases. The CDR3 DNA sequence: TGCGCCAGCAGCCAAGATCTAGCGGGAGAGTATGGTGAGCAGTTCTTC. Encoded protein: CASSQDLAGEYGEQFF.

The V call is TRBV5-4, the J call TRBJ2-1; D remains ambiguous. The CDR3 runs 16 residues. Deletions cut 0 bases from V and 0 bases from J, with 10 bases between. Germline CDR1 SGHNT, CDR2 YYREEE (reference sequence). CDR3 in amino acids: CASSLEAERSYNEQFF. The CDR3 DNA follows: TGTGCCAGCAGCTTGGAGGCCGAGCGCTCCTACAATGAGCAGTTCTTC.

There are a few counts of this clonotype. This chain uses TRBV6-5 with TRBJ2-5; a weak D match, TRBD2 (6 bases). The germline V and J ends were trimmed by 0 bases and 5 bases, with 13 bases remaining between them. The CDR3 consists of 15 residues. Germline V gene lookup returns CDR1 MNHEY and CDR2 SVGAGI. Written as DNA, the CDR3 is TGTGCCAGCAGTTACTCGAACACGGGAGAGGAGACCCAGTACTTC. Protein sequence: CASSYSNTGEETQYF.

This clonotype was detected only a few times. The chain carries TRBV12-3 or TRBV12-4 and TRBJ1-1, with D unclear. The CDR3 totals 13 residues. The V end lost 6 bases, the J end lost 7 bases, and 15 bases lay between the germline ends. CDR3 coding DNA: TGTGCCAGCAGCCCCGGAACGTCAGATGAAGCTTTCTTT. This translates into CASSPGTSDEAFF.

This clonotype was found many times. The genes are TRBV20-1 and TRBJ2-3; no clear D. The CDR3 is made up of 15 amino acids. CDR1 is DFQATT and CDR2 is SNEGSKA in the germline V gene (reference sequence). V was clipped by 1 base and J by 2 bases, with 13 bases between them. CDR3: CSARGGNVITDTQYF. For the CDR3, the DNA is TGCAGTGCTAGAGGGGGAAACGTGATCACAGATACGCAGTATTTT.

This clonotype was observed a handful of times. This chain connects TRBV6-2 or TRBV6-3 to TRBJ1-5; the D gene is possibly TRBD1 (5 bases). CDR1 is MNHEY, CDR2 SVGEGT, per germline. The CDR3 extends over 12 amino acids. Trimming stripped 8 bases from V and 1 base from J, with 6 bases between. For the CDR3, the DNA is TGTGCCAGCGGGGGAAGCAATCAGCCCCAGCATTTT. Translated, it gives CASGGSNQPQHF.